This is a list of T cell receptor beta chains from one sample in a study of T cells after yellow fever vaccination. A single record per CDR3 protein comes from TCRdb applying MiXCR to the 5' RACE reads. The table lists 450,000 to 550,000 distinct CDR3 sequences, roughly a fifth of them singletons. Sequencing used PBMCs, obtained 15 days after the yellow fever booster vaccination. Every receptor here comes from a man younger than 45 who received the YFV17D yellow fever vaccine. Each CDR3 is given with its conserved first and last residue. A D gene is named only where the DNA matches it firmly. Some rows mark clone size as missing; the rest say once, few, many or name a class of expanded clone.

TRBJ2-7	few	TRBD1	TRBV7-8	TGTGCCAGCAGCTTGCGGACAGGTATTAACTACGAGCAGTACTTC	CASSLRTGINYEQYF
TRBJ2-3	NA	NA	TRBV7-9	TGTGCCAGCAGCTTGGGGGTGGGCACAGATACGCAGTATTTT	CASSLGVGTDTQYF
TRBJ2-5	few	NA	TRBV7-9	TGTGCCAGCAGCCCCGCGACGCCCCCGAAGACCCAGTACTTC	CASSPATPPKTQYF
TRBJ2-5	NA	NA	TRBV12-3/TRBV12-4	TGTGCCAGCAGAACCCGGCCAGCGAACCAAGAGACCCAGTACTTC	CASRTRPANQETQYF
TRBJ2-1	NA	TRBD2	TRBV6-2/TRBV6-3	TGTGCCAGCAGTTTGGCGGGGGAGAACAATGAGCAGTTCTTC	CASSLAGENNEQFF
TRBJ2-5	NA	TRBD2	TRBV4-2	TGTGCCAGCAGCCAAGGGACTAGCGGGAGGTTTGAGACCCAGTACTTC	CASSQGTSGRFETQYF
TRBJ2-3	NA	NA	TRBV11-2	TGTGCCAGCGGCCCGGGCCGAGCGGGAGATACGCAGTATTTT	CASGPGRAGDTQYF
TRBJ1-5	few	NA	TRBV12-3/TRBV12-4	TGTGCCAGCAGCCCGACCGGGGGGCCCCAGCATTTT	CASSPTGGPQHF
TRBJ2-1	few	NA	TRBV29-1	TGCAGCGGGGGGCTCCCTATTTACAATGAGCAGTTCTTC	CSGGLPIYNEQFF
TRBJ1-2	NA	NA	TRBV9	TGTGCCCCCACCCTAAAGCATGGAAGTAACTATGGCTACACCTTC	CAPTLKHGSNYGYTF
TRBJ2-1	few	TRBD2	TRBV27	TGTGCCAGCAGTCCTCTGGGCGGGACTAGCGGGATTAATGAGCAGTTCTTC	CASSPLGGTSGINEQFF
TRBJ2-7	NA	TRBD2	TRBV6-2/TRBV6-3	TGTGCCAGCACCCCGGGGGGACCCACTTTAAAGCAGTACTTC	CASTPGGPTLKQYF
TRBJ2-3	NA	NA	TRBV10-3	TGTGCCATCAGTGAGCCCGTCGGTCCAGATACGCAGTATTTT	CAISEPVGPDTQYF
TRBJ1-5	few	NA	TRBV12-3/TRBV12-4	TGTGCCAGCAGACGACAGCAAAATCAGCCCCAGCATTTT	CASRRQQNQPQHF
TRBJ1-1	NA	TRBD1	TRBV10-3	TGTGCCATCAGTCCCGACAGGGATCGGATGAACACTGAAGCTTTCTTT	CAISPDRDRMNTEAFF
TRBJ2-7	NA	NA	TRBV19	TGTGCCAGTAGCGTAGTAGGTCTCGAGCAGTACTTC	CASSVVGLEQYF
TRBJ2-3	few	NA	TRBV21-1	TGTGCCAGCAGAACTCGCGAGATCTCTAGCACAGATACGCAGTATTTT	CASRTREISSTDTQYF
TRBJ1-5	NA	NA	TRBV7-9	TGTGCCAGCAGCCCAGGACAGATGGGCGATCAGCCCCAGCATTTT	CASSPGQMGDQPQHF
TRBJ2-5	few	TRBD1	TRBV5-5	TGTGCCAGCAGTCATGGACAGGGGGGGACCCAGTACTTC	CASSHGQGGTQYF
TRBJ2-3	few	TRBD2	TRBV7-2	TGTGCCAGCAGCGCCGCCACTAGCGCCACAGATACGCAGTATTTT	CASSAATSATDTQYF
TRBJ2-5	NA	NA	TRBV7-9	TGTGCCAGCAGCCAAGGGACGGAGCAAGAGACCCAGTACTTC	CASSQGTEQETQYF
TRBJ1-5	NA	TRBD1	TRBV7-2	TGTGCCAGCAGTGACAGGACAGGACAGCCCCAGCATTTT	CASSDRTGQPQHF
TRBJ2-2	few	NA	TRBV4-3	TGCGCCAGCAGCCAAGGTGGAGCTCAGACCGGGGAGCTGTTTTTT	CASSQGGAQTGELFF
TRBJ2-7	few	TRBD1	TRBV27	TGTGCCAGCAGTGCATACAGGGGTAAACGAGACGAGCAGTACTTC	CASSAYRGKRDEQYF
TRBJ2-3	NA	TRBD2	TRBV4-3	TGCGCCAGCAGCCAAGATGAGAGAGGAGCGGGAGACACAGATACGCAGTATTTT	CASSQDERGAGDTDTQYF
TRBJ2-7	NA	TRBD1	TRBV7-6	TGTGCCAGCAGCCTCCGCACAGGGGATAACGAGCAGTACTTC	CASSLRTGDNEQYF
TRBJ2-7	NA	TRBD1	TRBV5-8	TGTGCCAGCGAGTTCCCGGGACAGGGCGCCTACGAGCAGTACTTC	CASEFPGQGAYEQYF
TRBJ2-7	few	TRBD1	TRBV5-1	TGCGCCAGCAGCACAGGACAGGGGGCTTTCCACGAGCAGTACTTC	CASSTGQGAFHEQYF
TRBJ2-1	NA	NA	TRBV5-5	TGTGCCAGCACATCGGCCACCGGGAGCTCCTACAATGAGCAGTTCTTC	CASTSATGSSYNEQFF
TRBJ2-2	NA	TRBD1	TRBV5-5	TGTGCCAGCTCAACCGGGACAGGGGACACCGGGGAGCTGTTTTTT	CASSTGTGDTGELFF
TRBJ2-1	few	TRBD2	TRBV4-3	TGCGCCAGCAGCCAAGATTTTCTAGCGGTAAGGGGTGAGCAGTTCTTC	CASSQDFLAVRGEQFF
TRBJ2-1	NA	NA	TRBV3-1	TGTGCCAGCAGCCAAGAAATGTTCGGCAAATCCTCGAAGGGAGAGCAGTTCTTC	CASSQEMFGKSSKGEQFF
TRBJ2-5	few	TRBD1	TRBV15	TGTGCCACCAGCGCTCCGGGACAGGGTTTGGAGACCCAGTACTTC	CATSAPGQGLETQYF
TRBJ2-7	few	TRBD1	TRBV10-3	TGTGCCATCAGCTCGGACAGGGGTAATTCCGAGCAGTACTTC	CAISSDRGNSEQYF
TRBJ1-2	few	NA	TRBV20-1	TGCAGTGCTAGATACTCCCATGGCTACACCTTC	CSARYSHGYTF